One and the same sample provided the 10 T cell receptor beta chains below, sequenced in a study of T cells in Graves' hyperthyroidism and ophthalmopathy. TCR beta CDR3 regions were amplified from RNA. First-round RT-PCR of the TCR CDR3 relied on the HTBI primer set. TCRdb reprocessed the multiplex PCR reads via MiXCR and lists one record per CDR3 protein. The sample lists roughly 700,000 distinct CDR3 sequences, less than 15% occurring once. The sequenced material came from blood. All receptors come from a young woman with Graves' hyperthyroidism.

The genes are TRBV10-3 and TRBJ2-2; D is possibly TRBD2 (6 bases). The CDR3 loop spans 14 amino acids. Between the trimmed V and J ends, which lost 2 bases and 6 bases, there was a span of 10 bases. Germline loops: CDR1 ENHRY, CDR2 SYGVKD. The CDR3 protein is CAISEAPGAGELFF. The CDR3 DNA sequence: TGTGCCATCAGTGAGGCCCCGGGGGCCGGGGAGCTGTTTTTT.

This clonotype occurred many times. The chain uses TRBV2 and TRBJ1-5; D not resolved. The CDR3 contains 13 residues. Per germline, CDR1 SNHLY and CDR2 FYNNEI. Trimming removed 6 bases at V and 3 bases at J, with 9 bases between. CDR3 bases: TGTGCCAGCAGGGGCCCAAACAATCAGCCCCAGCATTTT. Protein: CASRGPNNQPQHF. The whole variable domain, filled in from reference TRBV2 and TRBJ1-5, reads EPEVTQTPSHQVTQMGQEVILRCVPISNHLYFYWYRQILGQKVEFLVSFYNNEISEKSEIFDDQFSVERPDGSNFTLKIRSTKLEDSAMYFCASRGPNNQPQHFGDGTRLSIL.

This clonotype was observed many times. The V and J genes are TRBV3-1 and TRBJ1-2; the D gene is possibly TRBD1 (5 bases). The ends were cut back, 3 bases at V and 7 bases at J, with 15 bases in the middle. The V gene's germline CDR1 is LGHDT and CDR2 YNNKEL (reference sequence). This CDR3 is 14 amino acids long. This chain's CDR3 is CASSHSSREFGYTF. DNA of the CDR3: TGTGCCAGCAGCCACTCGTCCAGGGAGTTTGGCTACACCTTC.

This clonotype has ten or more counts. The chain combines TRBV7-3 with TRBJ2-1, with 9 positions matching TRBD2. This CDR3 is 13 amino acids long. V lost 5 bases, J lost 10 bases, and 6 bases stayed unmatched. Germline CDR1 is SGHTA and CDR2 is FQGTGA. This chain's CDR3 is CASSPGTSLEQFF. The CDR3 DNA is TGTGCCAGCAGCCCGGGGACTAGCTTGGAGCAGTTCTTC.

This clonotype was counted a few times. The chain employs TRBV6-5 and TRBJ2-1; 8 nucleotides line up with TRBD2. Per germline, CDR1 MNHEY and CDR2 SVGAGI. There are 13 residues in the CDR3. The trim removed 2 bases at V and 8 bases at J, leaving 2 bases unmatched. In DNA, the CDR3 is TGTGCCAGCAGTTACAGAGCGGGGGATGAGCAGTTCTTC. Translating gives CASSYRAGDEQFF.

This clonotype was detected ten times or more. The genes are TRBV30 and TRBJ2-7, with TRBD2 as a possible D gene (6 bases). This CDR3 spans 14 amino acids. Trimming removed 5 bases from V and 2 bases from J, with 16 bases in between. Germline V CDR1 and CDR2: GTSNPN, SVGIG (reference sequence). CDR3 residues: CAWSRGPSAYEQYF. CDR3 nucleotide sequence: TGTGCCTGGTCAAGAGGTCCTAGCGCCTACGAGCAGTACTTC.

DNA for the CDR3: TGCAGTGCTAGAGATTGGGGGACTAGCACAGATACGCAGTATTTT. This translates into CSARDWGTSTDTQYF. The chain links TRBV20-1 to TRBJ2-3; maybe TRBD2 (6 bases). Per germline, CDR1 DFQATT and CDR2 SNEGSKA (reference sequence). This CDR3 has 15 amino acids. Trimming left V 0 bases short and J 0 bases short, with 10 bases between.

The rearrangement joins TRBV2 to TRBJ1-1; no firm D call. V gave up 3 bases and J gave up 5 bases, with 10 bases separating them. Germline-derived CDR1 and CDR2 are SNHLY and FYNNEI. The CDR3 runs 13 residues. The CDR3 DNA sequence: TGTGCCAGCAGTGACACCCTGGGGACTGAAGCTTTCTTT. Protein product: CASSDTLGTEAFF.

The rearrangement joins TRBV29-1 to TRBJ2-7, with D possibly matching TRBD1 (6 bases). V gave up 6 bases and J gave up 2 bases, with 8 bases separating them. CDR1 and CDR2 (germline): SQVTM, ANQGSEA. CDR3 length equals 11 residues. CDR3 coding DNA: TGCAGCGTCCGGGACACCTACGAGCAGTACTTC. Translated: CSVRDTYEQYF.

The rearrangement uses TRBV4-1 and TRBJ2-2, with D unclear. The ends were cut back, 1 base at V and 6 bases at J, with 6 bases in the middle. The CDR3 extends over 13 amino acids. CDR1 MGHRA and CDR2 YSYEKL come from the germline V gene. CDR3 nucleotides: TGCGCCAGCAGCCAAGCTGCGTCCGGGGAGCTGTTTTTT. Translated, it gives CASSQAASGELFF.